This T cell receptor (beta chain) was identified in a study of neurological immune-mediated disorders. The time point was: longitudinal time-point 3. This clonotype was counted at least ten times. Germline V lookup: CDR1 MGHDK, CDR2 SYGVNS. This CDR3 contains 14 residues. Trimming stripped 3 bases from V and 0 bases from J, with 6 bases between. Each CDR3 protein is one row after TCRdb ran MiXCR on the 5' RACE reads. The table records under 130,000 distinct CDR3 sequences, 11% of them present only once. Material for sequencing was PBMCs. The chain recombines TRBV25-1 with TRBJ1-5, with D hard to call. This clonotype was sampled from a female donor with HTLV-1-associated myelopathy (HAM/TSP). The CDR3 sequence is CASSDTDSNQPQHF. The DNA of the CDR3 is TGTGCCAGCAGTGACACCGATAGCAATCAGCCCCAGCATTTT.